A selection of T cell receptor beta chains follows, all from one sample in a study of OX40 agonist ivuxolimab in advanced cancers. Measured with immunoSEQ multiplex PCR; TCRdb has only the in-frame clones, and not every one. The sample lists tens of thousands of clones, 70% to 90% occurring once. This specimen was CD4+ or CD8+ T cells sorted from blood, taken in a trial of the OX40 agonist ivuxolimab. The receptors were sampled from an adult with an advanced solid tumor such as melanoma, head and neck, liver or kidney cancer. Each CDR3 is given with its conserved first and last residue. The order of the fields is CDR3 protein, CDR3 DNA, V gene, D gene, J gene. D genes are given only for firm matches.

CASRGQGVNTEAFF TGTGCCAGCAGGGGACAGGGCGTTAACACTGAAGCTTTCTTT TRBV25-1 TRBD1 TRBJ1-1
CASSLGVGSYEQYF TGTGCCAGCAGCTTAGGGGTGGGGTCCTACGAGCAGTACTTC TRBV7-9 . TRBJ2-7
CASSLVQGKNEQYF TGCGCCAGCAGCTTGGTACAGGGGAAGAACGAGCAGTACTTC TRBV5-1 TRBD1 TRBJ2-7
CASSAGLAELNTGELFF TGTGCCAGCAGTGCGGGGCTGGCAGAACTGAACACCGGGGAGCTGTTTTTT TRBV6-1 . TRBJ2-2
CASSRNTDTQYF TGTGCCAGTAGTCGCAACACAGATACGCAGTATTTT TRBV19 . TRBJ2-3
CASSPGARTDTQYF TGCGCCAGCAGCCCCGGGGCCCGCACAGATACGCAGTATTTT TRBV5-1 . TRBJ2-3
CASSRTSGNTGELFF TGTGCCAGCAGTCGGACTAGCGGAAACACCGGGGAGCTGTTTTTT TRBV14 TRBD2 TRBJ2-2
CASSRPQRCPSYEQYF TGTGCCAGCAGTAGACCCCAGCGGTGTCCCTCCTACGAGCAGTACTTC TRBV7-4 . TRBJ2-7
CASCMASASSYEQYF TGTGCCAGTTGCATGGCCTCTGCCTCCTCCTACGAGCAGTACTTC TRBV6-1 . TRBJ2-7
CASSLLVGVPVRQQFF TGCGCCAGCAGCTTGCTAGTCGGCGTGCCCGTTAGACAGCAGTTCTTC TRBV5-1 . TRBJ2-1